This T cell receptor (beta chain) was recorded in a study of Graves' ophthalmopathy and Graves' hyperthyroidism. This clonotype was found many times. As yet, its antigen is unknown. Points from the study as a whole: Detected in blood as well were most expanded thyroid clonotypes with frequency above 0.001.

RNA transcripts yielded amplified TCR beta CDR3 regions. First-round RT-PCR with HTBI primers preceded a second-round multiplex PCR. TCRdb itself ran the multiplex PCR reads through MiXCR, one entry per CDR3 protein. The top ten hold over 9% of the sample, which has under 350,000 distinct CDR3 sequences, 17% seen once. This CDR3 comprises 14 residues. CDR1 is LGHNA, CDR2 YNFKEQ, per germline. Trimming cost V 4 bases and J 3 bases, with 10 bases left between them. Moderate-to-severe activity, with CAS ≥3, NOSPECS ≥4 and duration under 3 months, characterized the donors with ophthalmopathy. PBMCs originated in roughly 9.3 ml of fresh peripheral blood.

The V call is TRBV4-2, the J call TRBJ1-3; D perhaps matches TRBD1 (5 bases). Sequencing was done on a sample of peripheral blood. The receptor's source is an adult man with Graves' ophthalmopathy. CDR3 nucleotide sequence: TGTGCCAGCAGCCCGGGGACGGATGGAAACACCATATATTTT. Its protein is CASSPGTDGNTIYF.